This TCR beta chain originates from a study of post-analysis software for immune sequencing data. Findings and caveats of the study: Controls had lower frequencies than patients of 4 or 5 TRBV segments, which included TRBV5-6, TRBV5-1 and TRBV20-1.

This CDR3 is 11 amino acids long. Trimming removed 9 bases from V and 7 bases from J, with 10 bases in between. CDR1 is SEHNR and CDR2 is FQNEAQ in the germline V gene (reference sequence). Unique molecular identifiers were carried by the TCR beta cDNA libraries. TCRdb ran MiXCR on the PCR reads and lists one entry per CDR3 protein. The sample contains 350,000 to 500,000 distinct CDR3 sequences, roughly 40% of which appear only once. On this clonotype itself: The antigen remains unidentified.

Sequencing was carried out using blood. The sequence was collected from a girl between 2 and 10 years old with multiple sclerosis. The chain has TRBV7-9 and TRBJ2-1; unclear D gene. The CDR3 nucleotides are TGTGCCAGGGGGTTCGGAAATGAGCAGTTCTTC. Residues: CARGFGNEQFF.